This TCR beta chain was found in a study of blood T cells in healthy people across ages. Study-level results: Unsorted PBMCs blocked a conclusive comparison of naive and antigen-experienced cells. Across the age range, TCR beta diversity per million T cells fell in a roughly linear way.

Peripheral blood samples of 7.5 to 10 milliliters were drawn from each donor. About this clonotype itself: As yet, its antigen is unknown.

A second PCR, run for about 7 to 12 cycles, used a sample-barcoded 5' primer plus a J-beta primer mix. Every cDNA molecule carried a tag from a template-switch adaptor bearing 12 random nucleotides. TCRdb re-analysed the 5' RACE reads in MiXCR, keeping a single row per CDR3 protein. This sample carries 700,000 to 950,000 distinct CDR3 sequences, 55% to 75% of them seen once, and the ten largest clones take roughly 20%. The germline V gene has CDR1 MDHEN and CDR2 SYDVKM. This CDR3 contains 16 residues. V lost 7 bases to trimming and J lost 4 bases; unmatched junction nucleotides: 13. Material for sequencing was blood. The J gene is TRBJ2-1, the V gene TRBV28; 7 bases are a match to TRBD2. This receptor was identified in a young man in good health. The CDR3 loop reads CASTPRGTGGYNEQFF. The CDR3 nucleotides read TGTGCCAGCACCCCGCGGGGCACGGGAGGTTACAATGAGCAGTTCTTC.